The 20 T cell receptor beta chains given below trace back to one sample, sequenced in a study of CD8 T cells in Susac syndrome. About 0.45 to 1 ug RNA was reverse transcribed with random hexamers. TCRdb re-analysed the immunoSEQ multiplex PCR reads in MiXCR, keeping a single row per CDR3 protein. The table has approximately 110,000 distinct CDR3 sequences, less than 97% seen once; the top ten hold more than 0.08%. The sequenced material came from CD4+ T cells from PBMCs. The receptors were gathered from a human donor in good health.

V and J are TRBV20-1 and TRBJ2-1; 12 bases agree with TRBD2. This CDR3 is built from 14 residues. Germline V gene lookup returns CDR1 DFQATT and CDR2 SNEGSKA (reference sequence). V trimming: 5 bases; J trimming: 7 bases; junction bases outside the gene matches: 6. In DNA, the CDR3 is TGCAGTGCTGCCTCGACTAGCGGGGGAAATGAGCAGTTCTTC. The encoded protein is CSAASTSGGNEQFF.

The rearrangement joins TRBV7-3 to TRBJ2-1, with 11 positions matching TRBD2. V dropped 5 bases and J dropped 4; count of bases not matched to a gene: 10. CDR3 length equals 17 residues. Looked up from germline, CDR1 is SGHTA and CDR2 is FQGTGA. Here the CDR3 DNA reads TGTGCCAGCAGCCCCCCGCCCGGGACTAGCGGATACAATGAGCAGTTCTTC. Encoded protein: CASSPPPGTSGYNEQFF.

This clonotype was seen once. The chain employs TRBV5-4 and TRBJ2-2; 10 positions match TRBD1. V trimming: 6 bases; J trimming: 7 bases; junction bases outside the gene matches: 6. The CDR3 totals 14 residues. CDR1 is SGHNT, CDR2 YYREEE, per germline (reference sequence). CDR3 sequence: CASIRDRGGGELFF. Written as DNA, the CDR3 is TGTGCCAGCATCCGGGACAGGGGCGGCGGGGAGCTGTTTTTT.

The chain carries TRBV2 and TRBJ2-6, with 7 nucleotides matching TRBD1. The V and J ends lost 4 bases and 4 bases, in that order; junction bases with no gene match: 4. CDR1 and CDR2 (germline): SNHLY, FYNNEI. CDR3 length: 15 residues. CDR3 bases: TGTGCCAGCAGTGCGACAGGGTCCGGGGCCAACGTCCTGACTTTC. Residues: CASSATGSGANVLTF.

The chain is built from TRBV12-3 or TRBV12-4 and TRBJ1-5; tentatively, D is TRBD1 (6 bases). The CDR3 runs to 19 residues. V was trimmed by 5 bases and J by 5 bases, leaving 28 bases between them. The CDR3 sequence: CASSPSLQGYLTGYQPQHF. For the CDR3, the DNA is TGTGCCAGCAGTCCTTCCTTACAGGGTTACCTAACTGGGTATCAGCCCCAGCATTTT.

This chain uses TRBV7-9 with TRBJ2-5, with TRBD2 matching 11 bases. Losses at the gene ends were 3 bases for V and 1 base for J; bases not matched to a gene: 4. The length of the CDR3 is 16 residues. CDR1 is SEHNR, CDR2 FQNEAQ, per germline (reference sequence). CDR3 nucleotides: TGTGCCAGCAGCTTGGGGACTAGCGGAGTCCAAGAGACCCAGTACTTC. This codes for CASSLGTSGVQETQYF.

This chain uses TRBV6-6 with TRBJ2-1; D is unresolved. The CDR3 is 13 amino acids. V was pared by 6 bases and J by 6 bases, with 12 bases between. CDR1 MNHNY and CDR2 SVGAGI come from the germline V gene (reference sequence). The CDR3 reads CASSPSGLNEQFF. The CDR3 DNA reads as TGTGCCAGCAGCCCCTCGGGCCTCAATGAGCAGTTCTTC.

The genes are TRBV5-4 and TRBJ1-1; D not resolved. The CDR3 runs to 13 residues. Per germline, CDR1 SGHNT and CDR2 YYREEE (reference sequence). V gave up 0 bases and J gave up 7 bases, with 10 bases separating them. The CDR3: CASSLGGLSEAFF. The CDR3 region has the DNA TGTGCCAGCAGCTTGGGTGGGCTTAGTGAAGCTTTCTTT.

The V and J genes are TRBV15 and TRBJ2-5, with 7 bases that match TRBD1. Germline trimming cut 0 bases from V and 5 bases from J; bases unmatched to any gene: 9. The CDR3 has 16 residues. Germline-derived CDR1 and CDR2 are LNHNV and YYDKDF (reference sequence). CDR3 nucleotides: TGTGCCACCAGCAGAGAAGCGACAGGGCTGATGGAGACCCAGTACTTC. The encoded protein is CATSREATGLMETQYF.

V usage is TRBV10-3 and J usage is TRBJ2-7; D gene uncertain. Germline V gives CDR1 ENHRY, CDR2 SYGVKD. V was clipped by 3 bases and J by 0 bases, with 9 bases between them. The CDR3 loop spans 14 amino acids. This CDR3 reads CAISETYSSYEQYF. The DNA for the CDR3 is TGTGCCATCAGTGAAACTTACAGCTCCTACGAGCAGTACTTC.

V and J are TRBV29-1 and TRBJ2-1; 9 bases fit TRBD2. Germline values: CDR1 SQVTM, CDR2 ANQGSEA. The CDR3 contains 15 residues. Losses at the gene ends were 6 bases for V and 4 bases for J; bases not matched to a gene: 10. CDR3 in amino acids: CSVDEAGGLYNEQFF. As DNA, the CDR3 is TGCAGCGTGGACGAAGCGGGAGGACTTTACAATGAGCAGTTCTTC.

The chain couples TRBV13 to TRBJ2-7; 9 bases are shared with TRBD1. Losses at the gene ends were 5 bases for V and 3 bases for J; bases not matched to a gene: 11. The CDR3 is made up of 16 amino acids. Germline CDR1 is PRHDT and CDR2 is FYEKMQ (reference sequence). CDR3 sequence: CASSQKGQGLLYEQYF. The CDR3 DNA reads TGTGCCAGCAGCCAAAAGGGACAGGGCCTACTCTACGAGCAGTACTTC.

Notes on this clonotype: One end of the junction does not line up with germline, which may come from a read error. The genes are TRBV4-3 and TRBJ2-2; the D gene is possibly TRBD2 (5 bases). This CDR3 is built from 14 residues. CDR1 LGHNA and CDR2 YSLEER come from the germline V gene. The CDR3 DNA reads TGCGCCAGCAGCCCGACAACGAACACCGGGGAGCTGGTTTTT. Its translation is CASSPTTNTGELVF.

The rearrangement joins TRBV6-5 to TRBJ2-7; 8 bases align to TRBD2. The CDR3 runs 17 residues. V shed 2 bases and J 4 bases; nucleotides not matched to a gene: 13. Germline CDR1 is MNHEY and CDR2 is SVGAGI. CDR3 sequence reads: CASSYGSDGRAGYEQYF. In DNA, the CDR3 is TGTGCCAGCAGTTACGGGTCTGACGGGAGGGCCGGGTACGAGCAGTACTTC.

This clonotype was seen only a few times. The chain employs TRBV6-2 or TRBV6-3 and TRBJ1-1; D unclear. The V end was cut by 4 bases, the J end by 1 base, with 7 bases between. CDR3 length: 13 residues. Looked up from germline, CDR1 is MNHEY and CDR2 is SVGEGT. The CDR3 DNA is TGTGCCAGCAGTTTACTGGGGAACACTGAAGCTTTCTTT. Its protein product is CASSLLGNTEAFF.

The genes are TRBV2 and TRBJ2-4, with no clear D. V was pared by 6 bases and J by 6 bases, with 9 bases between. Germline lookup yields CDR1 SNHLY and CDR2 FYNNEI. The CDR3 contains 12 residues. CDR3 coding DNA: TGTGCCAGCAGGGGCTCTTCAAACATTCAGTACTTC. As protein: CASRGSSNIQYF. Together with reference TRBV2 and TRBJ2-4, the CDR3 gives the full variable domain: EPEVTQTPSHQVTQMGQEVILRCVPISNHLYFYWYRQILGQKVEFLVSFYNNEISEKSEIFDDQFSVERPDGSNFTLKIRSTKLEDSAMYFCASRGSSNIQYFGAGTRLSVL.

The chain uses TRBV6-5 and TRBJ1-6; D unclear. CDR3 size: 12 residues. V lost 6 bases and J lost 7, with 7 bases in between. CDR1 is MNHEY and CDR2 is SVGAGI in the germline V gene. Here the CDR3 reads CASRAQNSPLHF. The CDR3 DNA follows: TGTGCCAGCAGGGCACAGAATTCACCCCTCCACTTT.

The CDR3 loop reads CASSQRRQGRGLVIEAFF. In DNA, the CDR3 is TGTGCCAGCAGCCAACGCCGCCAGGGCAGGGGGTTGGTCATTGAAGCTTTCTTT. The rearrangement joins TRBV4-2 to TRBJ1-1, with 7 bases fitting TRBD1. The CDR3 has 18 amino acids. The ends lost 2 bases at V and 7 bases at J; junction bases unmatched: 19. Per germline, CDR1 LGHNA and CDR2 YNFKEQ.

This clonotype has a single count. The chain joins TRBV20-1 to TRBJ2-2; 8 bases agree with TRBD2. Losses at the gene ends were 2 bases for V and 2 bases for J; bases not matched to a gene: 4. Germline-derived CDR1 and CDR2 are DFQATT and SNEGSKA (reference sequence). This CDR3 region has 15 residues. The DNA for the CDR3 is TGCAGTGCTAGACTAGCGGGTCGAAACACCGGGGAGCTGTTTTTT. Its protein is CSARLAGRNTGELFF.

The chain has TRBV20-1 and TRBJ2-7, with D perhaps matching TRBD1 (6 bases). Trimming stripped 3 bases from V and 4 bases from J, with 13 bases between. Per germline, CDR1 DFQATT and CDR2 SNEGSKA (reference sequence). The CDR3 contains 13 residues. CDR3 amino acids: CSASQGQGYEQYF. The CDR3 DNA follows: TGCAGTGCTAGCCAGGGACAAGGTTACGAGCAGTACTTC.